This TCR beta chain is from a study of T cell responses to AZD1222 COVID-19 vaccine. Regarding the study as a whole: Spike was spanned by vaccine-associated CD4 TCRs, with dominance at 160-218 and 743-854.

Sequencing used immunoSEQ multiplex PCR; TCRdb keeps in-frame clones, though not all of them. The data hold some 74,000 clones, with approximately 80% observed a single time. A note on this clone: The target antigen is unknown.

CDR3 length: 13 residues. CDR1 and CDR2 (germline): WNHNN, SYGVQD (reference sequence). The V gene lost 3 bases and the J gene lost 6 bases, with 10 bases spanning the gap. This clonotype was obtained from an adult in good health. The sample here was peripheral blood, taken on day 0 of AZD1222 vaccination. The chain joins TRBV10-1 to TRBJ2-3, with D hard to call. CDR3 in amino acids: CASSDVSTDTQYF. In DNA, the CDR3 is TGCGCCAGCAGTGATGTTTCCACCGATACGCAGTATTTT.